A single sample gave rise to the 31 T cell receptor beta chains below, sequenced in a study of T cells after yellow fever vaccination. TCRdb fed the 5' RACE reads into MiXCR, producing one record per CDR3 protein. Found here are tens of thousands of distinct CDR3 sequences, 3.5% to 5% of them singletons; the top ten hold 40% to 55%. Sequences were derived from CD8+ T cells sorted from PBMCs, sampled 5 days after the yellow fever booster vaccination. The receptors were gathered from a man aged 25-40 years who received the YFV17D yellow fever vaccine.

This clonotype appeared many times. The chain is built from TRBV5-1 and TRBJ2-7; D ambiguous. CDR1 SGHRS and CDR2 YFSETQ come from the germline V gene. V shed 1 base and J shed 6 bases, with 8 bases lying between them. CDR3 length equals 12 residues. Here the CDR3 DNA reads TGCGCCAGCAGCTTGACTTATGGCGAGCAGTACTTC. Amino acid sequence: CASSLTYGEQYF. The whole variable domain, filled in from reference TRBV5-1 and TRBJ2-7, reads KAGVTQTPRYLIKTRGQQVTLSCSPISGHRSVSWYQQTPGQGLQFLFEYFSETQRNKGNFPGRFSGRQFSNSRSEMNVSTLELGDSALYLCASSLTYGEQYFGPGTRLTVT.

This clonotype was seen only a few times. With a much larger clone just one base away, this may be a read error. This chain links TRBV20-1 with TRBJ2-7; 11 bases are a match to TRBD2. The length of the CDR3 is 16 residues. Germline CDR1 is DFQATT and CDR2 is SNEGSKA (reference sequence). The CDR3 nucleotides read TGCTGTGCTAGACCCAGGACTAGCGGGCTTTCCTACGAGCAGTACTTC. As protein: CCARPRTSGLSYEQYF.

This clonotype occurred many times. The chain combines TRBV5-4 with TRBJ2-3; D is tentatively TRBD1 or TRBD2 (5 bases each). The CDR3 has 17 amino acids. The V and J ends lost 0 bases and 0 bases respectively, with 14 bases between them. The germline V gene encodes CDR1 SGHNT and CDR2 YYREEE (reference sequence). The CDR3 nucleotides are TGTGCCAGCAGCTTGGTCGGGGCGGCACCTAGCACAGATACGCAGTATTTT. It specifies CASSLVGAAPSTDTQYF.

This clonotype was counted ten times or more. V and J are TRBV2 and TRBJ2-5; TRBD2 agrees at 7 bases. V lost 3 bases and J lost 7; bases outside the gene matches: 2. From germline, CDR1 is SNHLY and CDR2 FYNNEI. The CDR3 is made up of 12 amino acids. The CDR3 nucleotides read TGTGCCAGCAGTGACGGCGGGAGGACCCAGTACTTC. It translates to CASSDGGRTQYF.

This clonotype was recorded at least ten times. V is TRBV14 and J is TRBJ2-5; D not resolved. Between the trimmed V and J ends, which lost 0 bases and 4 bases, there was a span of 6 bases. Germline V gene data show CDR1 as SGHDN and CDR2 as FVKESK. The CDR3 length is 13 residues. The chain's CDR3 is CASSQDTPETQYF. CDR3 DNA sequence: TGTGCCAGCAGCCAAGATACCCCAGAGACCCAGTACTTC.

This clonotype appeared many times. The chain has TRBV6-2 or TRBV6-3 and TRBJ2-1; D may correspond to TRBD1 or TRBD2 (5 bases each). Germline CDR1 and CDR2: MNHEY and SVGEGT. Trimming pared 2 bases from V and 5 bases from J, leaving 10 bases between. This CDR3 region has 14 residues. This CDR3 is CASSYVGTHNEQFF. CDR3 nucleotides: TGTGCCAGCAGTTACGTTGGGACCCACAATGAGCAGTTCTTC.

This clonotype was recorded at least ten times. The rearrangement uses TRBV7-2 and TRBJ2-7; D not certain. The V and J ends lost 0 bases and 2 bases respectively, with 11 bases between them. Germline assignment: CDR1 SGHTA and CDR2 FQGNSA. The CDR3 contains 15 residues. CDR3 amino acids: CASSLAGDAPYEQYF. The CDR3, as DNA: TGTGCCAGCAGCTTAGCAGGCGACGCCCCCTACGAGCAGTACTTC.

This clonotype has a count of ten or more. The J gene is TRBJ2-7, the V gene TRBV7-6; the match to TRBD2 covers 8 bases. The CDR3 spans 16 residues. Germline CDR1 and CDR2: SGHVS and FNYEAQ. Trimming cost V 3 bases and J 0 bases; bases outside gene matches: 7. This chain's CDR3 is CASSFGSGSDSYEQYF. CDR3 in DNA: TGTGCCAGCAGCTTCGGGAGCGGGAGCGACTCCTACGAGCAGTACTTC.

V gene TRBV7-2 combines with J gene TRBJ2-7; the match to TRBD2 covers 7 bases. CDR3 size: 15 residues. Germline V lookup: CDR1 SGHTA, CDR2 FQGNSA. After removal of 5 bases from V and 3 bases from J, the junction contained 10 bases not matched to a gene. The CDR3 sequence: CASSPEVGGYYEQYF. DNA of the CDR3: TGTGCCAGCAGCCCAGAAGTGGGGGGGTACTACGAGCAGTACTTC.

This clonotype was seen ten or more times. The chain links TRBV2 to TRBJ2-5, with a weak D call TRBD2 (5 bases). The germline CDR1 and CDR2 sequences are SNHLY and FYNNEI. Between the trimmed V and J ends, which lost 10 bases and 2 bases, there was a span of 20 bases. The CDR3 runs 15 residues. CDR3 bases: TGTGCCACTATAAGAGTCAAGGACTTTCAAGAGACCCAGTACTTC. Protein: CATIRVKDFQETQYF.

There are many counts of this clonotype. This rearrangement joins TRBV18 to TRBJ2-3, with TRBD2 matching over 8 bases. The trim removed 3 bases at V and 2 bases at J, leaving 4 bases unmatched. Germline values: CDR1 KGHSH, CDR2 LQKENI. The CDR3 sequence is 15 residues long. The CDR3 DNA sequence: TGTGCCAGCTCACCTACTAGCGGACCCACAGATACGCAGTATTTT. Amino acids: CASSPTSGPTDTQYF.

This clonotype was seen ten or more times. V usage is TRBV28 and J usage is TRBJ2-5, with 8 bases lining up with TRBD2. This CDR3 is 14 amino acids long. Per germline, CDR1 MDHEN and CDR2 SYDVKM. The trim removed 2 bases at V and 5 bases at J, leaving 4 bases unmatched. The DNA for the CDR3 is TGTGCCAGCAGTTTACCAGCGGGAGACGAGACCCAGTACTTC. It codes for CASSLPAGDETQYF. Looking up the rest from reference TRBV28 and TRBJ2-5 gives the full variable domain: DVKVTQSSRYLVKRTGEKVFLECVQDMDHENMFWYRQDPGLGLRLIYFSYDVKMKEKGDIPEGYSVSREKKERFSLILESASTNQTSMYLCASSLPAGDETQYFGPGTRLLVL.

This clonotype has at least ten counts. The V call is TRBV24-1, the J call TRBJ2-1; 9 bases map to TRBD1. The CDR3 has 12 amino acids. With 9 bases clipped from V and 7 bases from J, the junction kept 3 bases outside the gene matches. CDR1 is KGHDR, CDR2 SFDVKD, per germline. The CDR3 bases are TGTGCCACCGAGGGACAGGGTAATGAGCAGTTCTTC. It encodes CATEGQGNEQFF.

This clonotype occurred many times. J is TRBJ2-5 and V is TRBV7-9; tentative D call: TRBD1 (7 bases). Trimming pared 6 bases from V and 3 bases from J, leaving 14 bases between. CDR1 is SEHNR, CDR2 FQNEAQ, per germline (reference sequence). The CDR3 runs to 14 residues. CDR3 in DNA: TGTGCCAGCAGGCGGGACAGTAGTAAAGAGACCCAGTACTTC. Its protein product is CASRRDSSKETQYF.

Many counts were recorded for this clonotype. The rearrangement uses TRBV20-1 and TRBJ1-5; D remains unclear. Germline values: CDR1 DFQATT, CDR2 SNEGSKA (reference sequence). Trimming shortened V by 6 bases and J by 0 bases, and 12 bases separated the two germline ends. This CDR3 contains 14 residues. The CDR3 reads CSAEGLDSNQPQHF. For the CDR3, the DNA is TGCAGTGCAGAAGGACTGGATAGCAATCAGCCCCAGCATTTT.

This clonotype occurred many times. The chain couples TRBV29-1 to TRBJ2-1; no definite D call. The CDR3 loop spans 11 amino acids. V was pared by 8 bases and J by 5 bases, with 10 bases between. The germline V gene encodes CDR1 SQVTM and CDR2 ANQGSEA. In DNA, the CDR3 is TGCAGCCATTTAAGCGACAATGAGCAGTTCTTC. Translated: CSHLSDNEQFF.

The chain combines TRBV5-1 with TRBJ2-5, with D maybe TRBD1 (6 bases). The CDR3 sequence is 19 residues long. Deletions cut 0 bases from V and 7 bases from J, with 28 bases between. CDR1 is SGHRS and CDR2 is YFSETQ in the germline V gene. The CDR3 DNA reads as TGCGCCAGCAGCTTGGCCGGGTCAGGCTCGACAGGCCCGGCGGGGACCCAGTACTTC. It yields the protein CASSLAGSGSTGPAGTQYF. Variable domain in full (rest from reference TRBV5-1 and TRBJ2-5): KAGVTQTPRYLIKTRGQQVTLSCSPISGHRSVSWYQQTPGQGLQFLFEYFSETQRNKGNFPGRFSGRQFSNSRSEMNVSTLELGDSALYLCASSLAGSGSTGPAGTQYFGPGTRLLVL.

This clonotype was recorded many times. V is TRBV5-1 and J is TRBJ2-3; 9 nucleotides align to TRBD2. Per the germline V gene, CDR1 is SGHRS and CDR2 is YFSETQ. CDR3 size: 16 residues. The junction had 13 bases not matched to a gene; V was cut back by 5 bases and J by 6 bases. The CDR3 protein is CASRYSLGLAVDTQYF. For the CDR3, the DNA is TGCGCCAGCAGATACTCCCTGGGACTAGCTGTGGATACGCAGTATTTT.

This clonotype was found many times. The chain recombines TRBV9 with TRBJ2-3; D may match TRBD1 or TRBD2 (7 bases each). Trimming cost V 3 bases and J 5 bases, with 16 bases left between them. Germline CDR1 is SGDLS and CDR2 is YYNGEE. The length of the CDR3 is 15 residues. The CDR3 sequence: CASSGTQGGVDTQYF. The CDR3, as DNA: TGTGCCAGCAGCGGCACCCAGGGGGGGGTAGATACGCAGTATTTT.

This clonotype was seen repeatedly, ten times or more. The V gene is TRBV29-1, the J gene TRBJ2-7, with 10 bases identical to TRBD2. V was pared by 5 bases and J by 3 bases, with 7 bases of the junction left unmatched. Germline V gene lookup returns CDR1 SQVTM and CDR2 ANQGSEA. The CDR3 has 14 residues. The CDR3: CSVRPSGSIYEQYF. Here the CDR3 DNA reads TGCAGCGTTCGGCCTAGCGGGAGCATCTACGAGCAGTACTTC.

This clonotype was counted many times. This sequence joins TRBV14 and TRBJ2-5; 8 positions agree with TRBD2. V was clipped by 4 bases and J by 4 bases; unmatched bases: 11. From germline, CDR1 is SGHDN and CDR2 FVKESK. The CDR3 spans 16 residues. For the CDR3, the DNA is TGTGCCAGCAGCCCTGGCGGGTTTGCGGGAGGAGAGACCCAGTACTTC. It encodes CASSPGGFAGGETQYF.

This clonotype was counted many times. This chain joins TRBV5-4 and TRBJ2-5; 10 positions agree with TRBD2. Trimming removed 0 bases from V and 0 bases from J; junction bases left unmatched: 2. CDR3 length: 16 amino acids. Per the germline V gene, CDR1 is SGHNT and CDR2 is YYREEE (reference sequence). The CDR3 reads CASSLGGLADQETQYF. CDR3 DNA: TGTGCCAGCAGCTTGGGTGGACTAGCGGACCAAGAGACCCAGTACTTC. The full variable domain, in which reference TRBV5-4 and TRBJ2-5 provide the parts outside the CDR3, is ETGVTQSPTHLIKTRGQQVTLRCSSQSGHNTVSWYQQALGQGPQFIFQYYREEENGRGNFPPRFSGLQFPNYSSELNVNALELDDSALYLCASSLGGLADQETQYFGPGTRLLVL.

At least ten counts were recorded for this clonotype. The chain joins TRBV4-3 to TRBJ2-3; tentative D call: TRBD1 (5 bases). V lost 0 bases and J lost 7, with 8 bases in between. The CDR3 loop spans 13 amino acids. Germline V gene sequence: CDR1 LGHNA, CDR2 YSLEER. DNA for the CDR3: TGCGCCAGCAGCCAAGAGCAGGGCAATACGCAGTATTTT. Amino acids: CASSQEQGNTQYF.

This clonotype was recorded many times. The J gene is TRBJ1-1, the V gene TRBV13; 8 bases align to TRBD1. J was trimmed by 0 bases and V by 7 bases; bases with no gene match: 4. Germline V gene lookup returns CDR1 PRHDT and CDR2 FYEKMQ (reference sequence). This CDR3 has 14 amino acids. CDR3 nucleotide sequence: TGTGCCAGCAACACAGGGGGTTTGAACACTGAAGCTTTCTTT. Its translation: CASNTGGLNTEAFF.

The sample holds many counts of this clonotype. The rearrangement joins TRBV7-9 to TRBJ2-1; D gene unclear. The V end lost 10 bases, the J end lost 6 bases, and 10 bases lay between the germline ends. Germline CDR1 and CDR2: SEHNR and FQNEAQ (reference sequence). The CDR3 sequence is 11 residues long. The CDR3 sequence: CATIVGNEQFF. Here the CDR3 DNA reads TGTGCCACCATAGTCGGCAATGAGCAGTTCTTC.

Ten or more counts support this clonotype. The chain links TRBV20-1 to TRBJ2-5, with TRBD2 as a possible D gene (5 bases). CDR3 length: 12 residues. Looked up from germline, CDR1 is DFQATT and CDR2 is SNEGSKA (reference sequence). Trimming removed 7 bases at V and 5 bases at J, with 14 bases between. The CDR3 DNA reads as TGCAGTGGGAGGCATAGTGATGAGACCCAGTACTTC. Its protein product is CSGRHSDETQYF.

This clonotype showed up many times. The genes are TRBV12-3 or TRBV12-4 and TRBJ2-1; D not certain. Trimming pared 4 bases from V and 2 bases from J, leaving 6 bases between. The CDR3 runs 13 residues. In nucleotides, the CDR3 is TGTGCCAGCAGTTACGCAGCCTACAATGAGCAGTTCTTC. This sequence encodes CASSYAAYNEQFF.

This clonotype was counted many times. The CDR3 DNA sequence: TGTGCCACTGCAGCGGGCTACTCCTACAATGAGCAGTTCTTC. It encodes CATAAGYSYNEQFF. The chain joins TRBV13 to TRBJ2-1; D might be TRBD2 (6 bases). The CDR3 sequence is 14 residues long. Germline CDR1 PRHDT, CDR2 FYEKMQ (reference sequence). V was cut by 10 bases and J by 0 bases, with 13 bases left in between.

This clonotype was found many times. The CDR3 is CSARAGRAAYNEQFF. The CDR3 DNA sequence: TGCAGTGCTAGGGCGGGGAGGGCCGCCTACAATGAGCAGTTCTTC. The chain joins TRBV20-1 to TRBJ2-1; 7 positions match TRBD2. V shed 3 bases, J shed 2 bases, and the junction held 7 bases outside the gene matches. Germline-derived CDR1 and CDR2 are DFQATT and SNEGSKA (reference sequence). CDR3 size: 15 residues.

This clonotype was counted many times. This sequence joins TRBV30 and TRBJ2-7; 10 nucleotides line up with TRBD2. The CDR3 covers 17 residues. Germline trimming cut 1 base from V and 6 bases from J; bases unmatched to any gene: 15. CDR1 is GTSNPN and CDR2 is SVGIG in the germline V gene (reference sequence). The CDR3 here is CAWSGLRASGRGVEQYF. The CDR3 DNA reads as TGTGCCTGGAGTGGACTTCGGGCTAGCGGGAGAGGAGTCGAGCAGTACTTC.

This clonotype showed up many times. The chain employs TRBV28 and TRBJ2-1; D not certain. V lost 5 bases and J lost 9, with 14 bases in between. There are 13 residues in the CDR3. Germline V CDR1 and CDR2: MDHEN, SYDVKM. CDR3 residues: CASSLTPVGEQFF. Here the CDR3 DNA reads TGTGCCAGCAGTCTCACTCCTGTAGGTGAGCAGTTCTTC.